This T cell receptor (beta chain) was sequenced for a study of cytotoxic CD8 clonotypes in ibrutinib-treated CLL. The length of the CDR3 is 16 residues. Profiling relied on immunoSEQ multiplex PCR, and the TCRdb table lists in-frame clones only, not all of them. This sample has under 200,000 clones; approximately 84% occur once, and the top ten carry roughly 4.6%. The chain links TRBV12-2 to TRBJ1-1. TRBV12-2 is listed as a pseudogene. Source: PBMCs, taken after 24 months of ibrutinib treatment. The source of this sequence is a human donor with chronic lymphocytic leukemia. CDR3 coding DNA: TGTGCAAGTCGCTTAGCTTTGAGCCCAATTAACACTGAAGCTTTCTTT. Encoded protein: CASRLALSPINTEAFF.